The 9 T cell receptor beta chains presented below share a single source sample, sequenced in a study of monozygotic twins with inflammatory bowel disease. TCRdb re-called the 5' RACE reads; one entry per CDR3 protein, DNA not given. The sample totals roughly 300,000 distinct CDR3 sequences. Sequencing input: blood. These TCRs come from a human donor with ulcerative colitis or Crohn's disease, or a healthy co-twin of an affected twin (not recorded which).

This CDR3 reads CASFYGGAGTDTQYF. The J gene is TRBJ2-3, the V gene TRBV28; TCRdb proposes TRBD2, but this gene call is untestable without DNA. Germline CDR1 and CDR2: MDHEN and SYDVKM. The CDR3 loop spans 15 amino acids.

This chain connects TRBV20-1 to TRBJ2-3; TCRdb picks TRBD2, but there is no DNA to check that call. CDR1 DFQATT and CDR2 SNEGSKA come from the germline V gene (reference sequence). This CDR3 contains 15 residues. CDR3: CSAKRPSGRSDTQYF.

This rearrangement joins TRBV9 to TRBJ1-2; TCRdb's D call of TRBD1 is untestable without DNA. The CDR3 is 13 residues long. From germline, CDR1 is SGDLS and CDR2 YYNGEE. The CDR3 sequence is CASSRQGLYGYTF.

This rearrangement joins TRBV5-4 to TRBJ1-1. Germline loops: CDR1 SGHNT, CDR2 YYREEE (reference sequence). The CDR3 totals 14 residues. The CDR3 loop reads CASSLRQRNTKAFF.

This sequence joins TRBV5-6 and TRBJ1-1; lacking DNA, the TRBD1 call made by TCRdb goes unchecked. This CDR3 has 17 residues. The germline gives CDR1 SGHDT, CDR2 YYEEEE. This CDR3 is CASSWSGTADLNTEAFF.

The CDR3 loop is CASSSGLYGYTF. The chain uses TRBV7-9 and TRBJ1-2. Germline V gene sequence: CDR1 SEHNR, CDR2 FQNEAQ (reference sequence). CDR3 length: 12 amino acids.

CDR3 in amino acids: CASSLLNGNSGANVLTF. The chain recombines TRBV7-8 with TRBJ2-6. Per germline, CDR1 SGHVS and CDR2 FQNEAQ. The CDR3 spans 17 residues.

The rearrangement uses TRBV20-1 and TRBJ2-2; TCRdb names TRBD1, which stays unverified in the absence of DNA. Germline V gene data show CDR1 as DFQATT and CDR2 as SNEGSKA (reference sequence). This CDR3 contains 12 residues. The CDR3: CSARPGLGELFF.

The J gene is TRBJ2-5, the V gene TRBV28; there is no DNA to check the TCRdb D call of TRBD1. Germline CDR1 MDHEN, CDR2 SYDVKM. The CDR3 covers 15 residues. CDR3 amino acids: CASSLGAIHQETQYF.